This T cell receptor beta chain came from a study of T cell changes during pregnancy in multiple sclerosis. The germline V gene has CDR1 LNHDA and CDR2 SQIVND (reference sequence). CDR3 length: 17 residues. The ends were cut back, 5 bases at V and 5 bases at J, with 21 bases in the middle. Profiling relied on immunoSEQ multiplex PCR, and the TCRdb table lists in-frame clones only, not all of them. The profile shows about 99,000 clones, roughly 92% of them singletons. V usage is TRBV19 and J usage is TRBJ2-2, with a tentative D call TRBD2 (6 bases). This specimen was peripheral blood, taken after pregnancy. This TCR was sampled from a female donor with multiple sclerosis, enrolled in a pregnancy study. The CDR3 DNA reads TGTGCCAGTAGTCCGCTAGGGACCTTCGGAGGGACCGGGGAGCTGTTTTTT. Residues: CASSPLGTFGGTGELFF.